This T cell receptor beta chain is from a study of blood T cell repertoires in COVID-19. Looking at the study overall: Collection of acute and convalescent COVID-19 samples took place in the United States, Italy and Spain. T cells, B-cell-depleted T cells, or PBMCs supplied cDNA or gDNA.

A single count supports this clone. Authors' analysis steps: Amplification of reference gene primers provided the estimated nucleated cell counts. Method: immunoSEQ multiplex PCR; TCRdb's copy keeps in-frame clones and lacks some. V and J calls and clone size are copied from that table; D and trimming were computed from the DNA. The sample records under 500,000 clones, 75% to 90% being singletons. V dropped 4 bases and J dropped 8 bases, with 20 bases sitting between them. The CDR3 is 14 residues long. Germline V gene sequence: CDR1 SQVTM, CDR2 ANQGSEA. The source of this sequence is a woman between 25 and 40 years old with acute or convalescent COVID-19. The chain joins TRBV29-1 to TRBJ1-2; D might be TRBD1 (6 bases). What was sequenced was peripheral blood. The CDR3 is CSVAKLRTEGGYTF. In nucleotides, the CDR3 is TGCAGCGTTGCGAAACTTAGGACAGAAGGAGGCTACACCTTC.